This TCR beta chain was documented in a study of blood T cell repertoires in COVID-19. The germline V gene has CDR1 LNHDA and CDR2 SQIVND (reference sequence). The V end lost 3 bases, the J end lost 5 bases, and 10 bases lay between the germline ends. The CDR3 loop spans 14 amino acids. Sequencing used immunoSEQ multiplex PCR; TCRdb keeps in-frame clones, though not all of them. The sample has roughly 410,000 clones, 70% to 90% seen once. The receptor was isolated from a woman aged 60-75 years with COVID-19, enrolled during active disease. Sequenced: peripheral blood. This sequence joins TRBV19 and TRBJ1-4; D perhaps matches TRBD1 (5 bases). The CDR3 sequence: CASSMGLGNEKLFF. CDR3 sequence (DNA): TGTGCCAGTAGTATGGGACTAGGAAATGAAAAACTGTTTTTT.